This T cell receptor (beta chain) comes out of a study of identical twins. In its sample, this clonotype was seen a few times. The antigen remains undetermined. The germline gives CDR1 MDHEN, CDR2 SYDVKM. CDR3 length: 10 amino acids. The ends were cut back, 6 bases at V and 4 bases at J, with 3 bases in the middle. MiXCR, applied by TCRdb to the 5' RACE reads, yields one record per CDR3 protein. This table has 500,000 to 550,000 distinct CDR3 sequences, around 22% appearing once. General study findings and limits: For monozygotic twins, models underestimated out-of-frame TCR alpha sharing.

This sample was also put to use in a study of yellow fever vaccine responses in identical twins. This second study notes: Twins reportedly appeared to share part of their vaccine T cell response while keeping part individual.

The gene calls are TRBV28 and TRBJ2-5, with unresolved D. The sample comprised CD4+ T cells sorted from blood. This receptor was identified in a young woman in good health. DNA of the CDR3: TGTGCCAGCAGACGAGAGACCCAGTACTTC. Translated: CASRRETQYF.